One and the same sample provided the 5 T cell receptor beta chains below, sequenced in a study of follicular helper T cells after annual influenza vaccination. Libraries were prepared by immunoSEQ multiplex PCR; TCRdb keeps only in-frame clonotypes and omits some of them. The top ten hold 3% to 4.5% of the sample, which has roughly 670 clones, around 83% seen once. Time point given: 2015-2016 season, pre-vaccination. The source material was CXCR5+ CD38+ circulating T follicular helper cells from blood, sampled on the day of influenza vaccination. The subset denotes: circulating Tfh, non-naive CD4+CXCR5+PD-1+ (ICOS+CD38+ or ICOS-CD38-). These receptors originate from an adult who received the influenza vaccine.

This clone was counted between two and nine times. The chain is built from TRBV27 and TRBJ1-1; the match to TRBD1 covers 7 bases. Germline CDR1 and CDR2: MNHEY and SMNVEV (reference sequence). V lost 6 bases and J lost 0; bases outside the gene matches: 7. The CDR3 totals 15 residues. The CDR3 coding sequence is TGTGCCAGCAGCCGAACGGGACAGTTGAACACTGAAGCTTTCTTT. Translated, it gives CASSRTGQLNTEAFF.

For this clone: The junction does not match germline at one end; this may be a read error. V gene TRBV4-2 combines with J gene TRBJ2-1, with D perhaps matching TRBD2 (5 bases). CDR1 is LGHNA and CDR2 is YNFKEQ in the germline V gene. The CDR3 is 12 amino acids. CDR3 sequence reads: CASSKDYNEQFF. DNA for the CDR3: TGTGCCAGCAGCAAAGACTATAATGAGCAGTTCTTC.

This clone showed up just a few times. V usage is TRBV9 and J usage is TRBJ1-2, with 7 bases fitting TRBD1. Germline V gives CDR1 SGDLS, CDR2 YYNGEE. After removal of 3 bases from V and 10 bases from J, the junction contained 9 bases not matched to a gene. This CDR3 has 13 amino acids. The CDR3 nucleotides read TGTGCCAGCAGCGGCAGGGGGAGGCAAGACTACACCTTC. Its translation: CASSGRGRQDYTF.

This clone was seen only once. The chain recombines TRBV14 with TRBJ2-5; no clear D. This CDR3 is 15 amino acids long. The germline V gene encodes CDR1 SGHDN and CDR2 FVKESK. The V end was cut by 2 bases, the J end by 9 bases, with 19 bases between. DNA of the CDR3: TGTGCCAGCAGCCAAAACCTAATGTACCAATCGGCCCAGTACTTC. This sequence encodes CASSQNLMYQSAQYF.

This clone was seen just once. V is TRBV5-8 and J is TRBJ1-1, with unresolved D. This CDR3 contains 11 residues. The germline CDR1 and CDR2 sequences are SGHTS and YDEGEE. V gave up 9 bases and J gave up 6 bases, with 12 bases separating them. CDR3 region: CATLSRAEAFF. CDR3 nucleotide sequence: TGTGCCACTTTAAGTAGGGCTGAAGCTTTCTTT. Full variable domain (missing parts from reference TRBV5-8 and TRBJ1-1): EAGVTQSPTHLIKTRGQQATLRCSPISGHTSVYWYQQALGLGLQFLLWYDEGEERNRGNFPPRFSGRQFPNYSSELNVNALELEDSALYLCATLSRAEAFFGQGTRLTVV.